Below, 8 T cell receptor beta chains from the same sample are listed, as sequenced in a study of cytotoxic CD8 clonotypes in ibrutinib-treated CLL. Assay: immunoSEQ multiplex PCR; the TCRdb copy retains only in-frame clones and omits some. The sample lists 300,000 to 400,000 clones, around 66% occurring once. The specimen was PBMCs, collected after 36 months of ibrutinib treatment. Receptors originate from a human donor with chronic lymphocytic leukemia.

This sequence joins TRBV11-2 and TRBJ2-7, with 8 bases aligning to TRBD2. The trim removed 5 bases at V and 4 bases at J, leaving 16 bases unmatched. From germline, CDR1 is SGHAT and CDR2 FQNNGV. The CDR3 contains 17 residues. The chain's CDR3 is CASSPLQPRLARYEQYF. CDR3 nucleotide sequence: TGTGCCAGCAGCCCACTCCAACCCCGACTAGCGAGATACGAGCAGTACTTC.

The chain joins TRBV5-1 to TRBJ1-1; D may be TRBD1 (6 bases). CDR3 length equals 18 residues. Per germline, CDR1 SGHRS and CDR2 YFSETQ. V lost 0 bases and J 1 base, leaving 19 bases between the germline ends. Written as DNA, the CDR3 is TGCGCCAGCAGCTTGGTCAGGGGCCCCTTCTATCGGAACACTGAAGCTTTCTTT. Translated, it gives CASSLVRGPFYRNTEAFF.

J is TRBJ2-1 and V is TRBV27, with 9 bases identical to TRBD2. Germline CDR1 reads MNHEY; CDR2 reads SMNVEV (reference sequence). The CDR3 is 14 residues long. Unmatched junction bases numbered 5, after V lost 3 bases and J lost 8 bases. The chain's CDR3 is CASSLTRLADEQFF. CDR3 DNA: TGTGCCAGCAGTTTGACCAGACTAGCGGATGAGCAGTTCTTC.

The chain has TRBV7-9 and TRBJ2-5; D is possibly TRBD2 (5 bases). The CDR3 runs to 16 residues. V was pared by 6 bases and J by 4 bases, with 21 bases between. CDR1 SEHNR and CDR2 FQNEAQ come from the germline V gene (reference sequence). This CDR3 reads CASRETREPLGETQYF. The CDR3 DNA sequence: TGTGCCAGCAGAGAAACTAGGGAACCCCTAGGAGAGACCCAGTACTTC. The entire variable domain, with the rest obtained from reference TRBV7-9 and TRBJ2-5, is as follows: DTGVSQNPRHKITKRGQNVTFRCDPISEHNRLYWYRQTLGQGPEFLTYFQNEAQLEKSRLLSDRFSAERPKGSFSTLEIQRTEQGDSAMYLCASRETREPLGETQYFGPGTRLLVL.

V gene TRBV27 combines with J gene TRBJ2-7, with D unresolved. CDR3 size: 13 residues. CDR1 MNHEY and CDR2 SMNVEV come from the germline V gene (reference sequence). V was shortened by 6 bases and J by 0 bases, with 9 bases between the two germline ends. Here the CDR3 DNA reads TGTGCCAGCAGGCCAAGAAGCTCCTACGAGCAGTACTTC. It encodes CASRPRSSYEQYF.

This chain joins TRBV9 and TRBJ2-2; perhaps TRBD2 as D (6 bases). Deletions cut 4 bases from V and 5 bases from J, with 24 bases between. The germline gives CDR1 SGDLS, CDR2 YYNGEE. The CDR3 is made up of 18 amino acids. Here the CDR3 reads CASSFPAGGGESTGELFF. CDR3 sequence (DNA): TGTGCCAGCAGCTTCCCCGCCGGTGGAGGGGAGTCAACCGGGGAGCTGTTTTTT.

The genes are TRBV5-1 and TRBJ2-7; 8 nucleotides line up with TRBD2. This CDR3 is built from 13 residues. Trimming at V came to 4 bases and at J to 4 bases, leaving 4 bases not matched to a gene. Looked up from germline, CDR1 is SGHRS and CDR2 is YFSETQ. CDR3 amino acids: CASSTGGNYEQYF. CDR3 nucleotide sequence: TGCGCCAGCAGCACGGGGGGGAATTACGAGCAGTACTTC.

The CDR3 region is CASSPGRTDTQYF. CDR3 nucleotides: TGCGCCAGCAGCCCCGGACGTACGGATACGCAGTATTTT. V and J are TRBV5-1 and TRBJ2-3, with D unclear. The germline V gene has CDR1 SGHRS and CDR2 YFSETQ. The V and J ends lost 4 bases and 6 bases respectively, with 12 bases between them. The CDR3 is made up of 13 amino acids.